A selection of T cell receptor beta chains follows, all from one sample in a study of regulatory T cells in long-lasting Graves disease. TCRdb re-called the multiplex PCR reads through MiXCR, storing one row per CDR3 protein. The sample has some 220,000 distinct CDR3 sequences; around 19% are singletons. These data also formed part of another study, on T cells in Graves' hyperthyroidism and ophthalmopathy.

Material: peripheral blood mononuclear cells (PBMCs), obtained at new diagnosis, from a patient treated with antithyroid drugs. The receptor source for this set is a woman aged 25 to 45 with Graves disease. The CDR3 runs from the conserved cysteine through the conserved F or W. The D gene is left open where the match is weak. Size values are once, few and many counts, or a class for expanded clones, and some rows have none.

v_gene	d_gene	j_gene	abundance	CDR3nt	CDR3aa
TRBV20-1	.	TRBJ1-4	many	TGCAGTGCTCAATTACCGGCCGGGAAGGAAAAACTGTTTTTT	CSAQLPAGKEKLFF
TRBV6-2/TRBV6-3	.	TRBJ1-5	.	TGTGCCAGCGGAAACAATCAGCCCCAGCATTTT	CASGNNQPQHF
TRBV19	.	TRBJ2-5	.	TGTGCCAGTAGTGATAACCAAGAGACCCAGTACTTC	CASSDNQETQYF
TRBV30	.	TRBJ2-3	many	TGTGCCTGGAGTTTGGGCACAGATACGCAGTATTTT	CAWSLGTDTQYF
TRBV6-5	.	TRBJ2-1	.	TGTGCCAGCAGTTACTCGTTCTCGGCGTACAATGAGCAGTTCTTC	CASSYSFSAYNEQFF
TRBV6-5	.	TRBJ2-5	.	TGTGCCAGCAGTTACTCGGTGGCGGGGGAGACCCAGTACTTC	CASSYSVAGETQYF
TRBV4-1	TRBD2	TRBJ2-2	few	TGCGCCAGCAGCCAAAGGACTAGCGGGGGGGCCGGCACCGGGGAGCTGTTTTTT	CASSQRTSGGAGTGELFF
TRBV19	.	TRBJ1-1	.	TGTGCCAGTAAAGACAGACCCATGAACACTGAAGCTTTCTTT	CASKDRPMNTEAFF
TRBV28	.	TRBJ1-3	many	TGTGCCAGCAGTCCCCCTCTACAAGAGACCAGAAACACCATATATTTT	CASSPPLQETRNTIYF
TRBV9	.	TRBJ1-2	many	TGTGCCAGCAGCGGCCTAGACAGGATAGGGGCTAACTATGGCTACACCTTC	CASSGLDRIGANYGYTF
TRBV4-1	TRBD1	TRBJ2-1	few	TGCGCCAGCTGCCGTGGGACAGACTCCTACAATGAGCAGTTCTTC	CASCRGTDSYNEQFF
TRBV13	.	TRBJ1-3	.	TGTGCCAGCAGCTCCTTGACAGGAGATTTAGGAAACACCATATATTTT	CASSSLTGDLGNTIYF
TRBV19	.	TRBJ1-5	few	TGTGCCAGTAGCTTAGAGACCCAACCGAATCAGCCCCAGCATTTT	CASSLETQPNQPQHF
TRBV11-2	.	TRBJ1-1	many	TGTGCCAGCAGCTTAGGGGTCCCGCTGGAGGCTGAAGCTTTCTTT	CASSLGVPLEAEAFF
TRBV12-3/TRBV12-4	.	TRBJ2-7	many	TGTGCCAGCAGTTCTCGGCCTCGGGTCGAGCAGTACTTC	CASSSRPRVEQYF
TRBV2	TRBD1	TRBJ1-4	many	TGTGCCAGCAGTGCGGGGACAGGGAGCGAAAAACTGTTTTTT	CASSAGTGSEKLFF
TRBV19	TRBD1	TRBJ1-1	.	TGTGCCAGTAGTATTGGGGACAGGGTGAACACTGAAGCTTTCTTT	CASSIGDRVNTEAFF
TRBV27	TRBD2	TRBJ2-5	many	TGTGCCAGCAGTCCACTAGCGGGAGGGGTGGAGACCCAGTACTTC	CASSPLAGGVETQYF
TRBV20-1	.	TRBJ2-3	.	TGCAGTGCGGGCTCTCATATTACAGATACGCAGTATTTT	CSAGSHITDTQYF
TRBV19	TRBD2	TRBJ2-1	few	TGTGCCAGTAGTATGGGGCTAGCGGGGACGGAGCAGTTCTTC	CASSMGLAGTEQFF
TRBV27	TRBD1	TRBJ1-5	.	TGTGCCAGCATGAATCCCGGGACAGGGGCGGGCAATCAGCCCCAGCATTTT	CASMNPGTGAGNQPQHF
TRBV28	TRBD1	TRBJ2-3	many	TGTGCCAGCAGTCGCAGACAGGGCGAGTACGGCACAGATACGCAGTATTTT	CASSRRQGEYGTDTQYF
TRBV11-1	TRBD1	TRBJ2-3	.	TGTGCCAGCAGCTCCGGGACAGGGCCGACAGATACGCAGTATTTT	CASSSGTGPTDTQYF
TRBV29-1	.	TRBJ1-1	.	TGCAGGGCCGGGCCCGCCCATGGAGCTTTCTTT	CRAGPAHGAFF
TRBV2	.	TRBJ1-1	.	TGTGCCAGCAGCTCAGGGTTACACACTGAGACTTTCTTT	CASSSGLHTETFF
TRBV29-1	.	TRBJ1-4	many	TGCAGCGTTCGAAGTGAAAAACTGTTTTTT	CSVRSEKLFF
TRBV9	.	TRBJ2-5	many	TGTGCCAGCTCCACCTCTACGCAGACCCAGTACTTC	CASSTSTQTQYF
TRBV10-3	TRBD1	TRBJ1-1	many	TGTGCCATCAGTGAAGTGGGGACAGGGGGCAAAGCTTTCTTT	CAISEVGTGGKAFF
TRBV20-1	TRBD2	TRBJ2-3	many	TGCAGTGCGGCCCGGAGCGGGAGGGGAGATACGCAGTATTTT	CSAARSGRGDTQYF
TRBV25-1	.	TRBJ2-5	.	TGTGCCAGCAGTGAATCGGGGGGCATGAAGACCCAGTACTTC	CASSESGGMKTQYF
TRBV5-1	.	TRBJ2-2	many	TGCGCCAGCAGCTTGATTTTGGGGCGTACGAACACCGGGGAGCTGTTTTTT	CASSLILGRTNTGELFF
TRBV5-6	TRBD2	TRBJ2-2	few	TGTGCCAGCAGCTTGGGACTAGCGGGAGTCACCGGGGAGCTGTTTTTT	CASSLGLAGVTGELFF
TRBV27	.	TRBJ2-2	few	TGTGCCAGCAGTTTTACGACCGGGGAGCTGTTTTTT	CASSFTTGELFF
TRBV4-2	.	TRBJ2-3	.	TGTGCCAGCAGCCAAAGCCCAGATACGCAGTATTTT	CASSQSPDTQYF
TRBV20-1	.	TRBJ2-3	many	TGCAGTGCTTGGGATGTCACAGATACGCAGTATTTT	CSAWDVTDTQYF
TRBV28	.	TRBJ1-4	many	TGTGCCAGCAGACGGGGAGGGGCCGAAAAACTGTTTTTT	CASRRGGAEKLFF
TRBV12-5	.	TRBJ2-2	few	TGTGCTAGTGGTTTGACAGCCACCGGGGAGCTGTTTTTT	CASGLTATGELFF
TRBV7-9	.	TRBJ2-3	many	TGTGCCAGCAGTCGGACTGATAGCACAGATACGCAGTATTTT	CASSRTDSTDTQYF
TRBV5-6	TRBD1	TRBJ1-2	many	TGTGCCAGCAGCGGGGGACAGGGAGACTATGGCTACACCTTC	CASSGGQGDYGYTF
TRBV7-2	TRBD2	TRBJ2-2	many	TGTGCCAGCAGCTTATCCGGGAGGTCGGACACCGGGGAGCTGTTTTTT	CASSLSGRSDTGELFF
TRBV11-2	.	TRBJ1-2	.	TGTGCCAGCAGCTTAGATCCCGGGCTTAGGAGCTACACCTTC	CASSLDPGLRSYTF
TRBV11-2	.	TRBJ1-1	.	TGTGCCAGCAGCTTAGGTGGGCGCACTGGAACTTTCTTT	CASSLGGRTGTFF
TRBV3-1	.	TRBJ2-1	many	TGTGCCAGCAGCCAAGTCCGTTCGGAGAAGAACGATGAGCAGTTCTTC	CASSQVRSEKNDEQFF
TRBV6-4	.	TRBJ1-5	few	TGTGCCAGCAGTGAATCCCCCGGGGGGGGCCATCAGCCCCAGCATTTT	CASSESPGGGHQPQHF
TRBV6-2/TRBV6-3	.	TRBJ2-6	many	TGTGCCAGCAGTCCAGATTTTGCGGGGGCCAACGTCCTGACTTTC	CASSPDFAGANVLTF
TRBV6-1	.	TRBJ1-3	many	TGTGCCAGCAGATGGGGCGAGAGCTCTGGAAACACCATATATTTT	CASRWGESSGNTIYF
TRBV28	.	TRBJ1-1	many	TGTGCCAGCACCCCAGGGGCGTTGAACACTGAAGCTTTCTTT	CASTPGALNTEAFF
TRBV6-2/TRBV6-3	.	TRBJ1-1	many	TGTGCCAGCACAGGTACGGAGGGTTACACTGAAGCTTTCTTT	CASTGTEGYTEAFF
TRBV2	.	TRBJ2-2	many	TGTGCCAGCAGACGGAACCCGAACACCGGGGAGCTGTTTTTT	CASRRNPNTGELFF
TRBV28	.	TRBJ2-7	many	TGTGCCAGCAGTGTGGTTAGCGGCCCCTACGAGCAGTACTTC	CASSVVSGPYEQYF
TRBV18	TRBD1	TRBJ1-1	many	TGTGCCAGCTCACTATTTGAGGGGGCGAATGCTGAAGCTTTCTTT	CASSLFEGANAEAFF
TRBV11-2	.	TRBJ2-7	many	TGTGCCAGCAGCACGACAGACTACGAGCAGTACTTC	CASSTTDYEQYF
TRBV19	.	TRBJ1-1	few	TGTGCCAGTAGTATTACCCGCCGAGGGGACACTGAAGCTTTCTTT	CASSITRRGDTEAFF
TRBV30	.	TRBJ2-7	.	TGTGCCTGGAGTGTACTGGGCCTAGTGGGCTACGAGCAGTACTTC	CAWSVLGLVGYEQYF